These 16 T cell receptor beta chains originate from one sample sequenced in a study of cytomegalovirus exposure and HLA in healthy donors. With 60 Vbeta and 13 Jbeta primers, the PCR was carried out. Measured with immunoSEQ multiplex PCR; TCRdb has only the in-frame clones, and not every one. The data hold some 90,000 clones, with approximately 81% observed a single time. Material for sequencing was PBMCs. Receptors originate from a woman aged 70 to 79 in good health and CMV-seropositive.

J is TRBJ2-3 and V is TRBV4-1; 16 bases are shared with TRBD2. This CDR3 comprises 20 residues. The J segment lost 3 bases and the V segment lost 2 bases, leaving 11 bases of the junction unmatched. Germline assignment: CDR1 MGHRA and CDR2 YSYEKL. The CDR3 DNA reads TGCGCCAGCAGCCAACAGCTCCAGGGACTAGCGGGAGGGAAGACAGATACGCAGTATTTT. Its translation: CASSQQLQGLAGGKTDTQYF.

This chain joins TRBV7-9 and TRBJ2-1; TRBD2 agrees at 10 bases. The CDR3 sequence is 15 residues long. Looked up from germline, CDR1 is SEHNR and CDR2 is FQNEAQ (reference sequence). Trimming removed 2 bases from V and 7 bases from J; junction bases left unmatched: 5. CDR3 sequence: CASSLPSGRGNEQFF. The DNA of the CDR3 is TGTGCCAGCAGCTTACCTAGCGGGAGAGGAAATGAGCAGTTCTTC.

V usage is TRBV27 and J usage is TRBJ2-5; 10 nucleotides match TRBD2. The V gene end was trimmed by 5 bases and the J gene end by 7 bases; junction bases not matched to a gene: 10. This CDR3 is 15 amino acids long. CDR1 and CDR2 (germline): MNHEY, SMNVEV (reference sequence). The CDR3 loop is CASSPRSGRAGTQYF. For the CDR3, the DNA is TGTGCCAGCAGTCCGCGGAGCGGGAGGGCCGGGACCCAGTACTTC.

J is TRBJ2-3 and V is TRBV5-1; no definite D call. The CDR3 consists of 13 residues. Trimming took off 4 bases at V and 0 bases at J, with 6 bases between the two ends. Germline V gene data show CDR1 as SGHRS and CDR2 as YFSETQ. The CDR3 here is CASSPTSTDTQYF. DNA for the CDR3: TGCGCCAGCAGCCCGACTAGCACAGATACGCAGTATTTT.

This clone showed up many times. The rearrangement links TRBV2 to TRBJ2-6; 7 nucleotides agree with TRBD1. J gave up 1 base and V 6 bases, and 0 bases lay outside the gene matches. Germline V gives CDR1 SNHLY, CDR2 FYNNEI. The CDR3 is 14 amino acids. CDR3 protein: CASRDRSGANVLTF. DNA of the CDR3: TGTGCCAGCAGGGACAGGTCTGGGGCCAACGTCCTGACTTTC.

The gene calls are TRBV28 and TRBJ1-1; a possible D gene is TRBD1 (5 bases). Looked up from germline, CDR1 is MDHEN and CDR2 is SYDVKM. Trimming stripped 8 bases from V and 2 bases from J, with 9 bases between. The CDR3 is 12 residues long. The chain's CDR3 is CASGDSNTEAFF. CDR3 bases: TGTGCCAGCGGAGACAGTAACACTGAAGCTTTCTTT.

The table lists this clone with a few counts. The chain couples TRBV28 to TRBJ1-1, with 9 bases aligning to TRBD1. This CDR3 has 12 amino acids. Germline CDR1 is MDHEN and CDR2 is SYDVKM. Written as DNA, the CDR3 is TGTTCCCTACGGACAGGGGAGGGTGAAGCTTTCTTT. It specifies CSLRTGEGEAFF.

The V gene is TRBV21-1, the J gene TRBJ2-5; the table's D call of TRBD1 was not tested on the DNA. TRBV21-1 is termed a pseudogene. The CDR3 consists of 16 residues. The CDR3 here is CASSKGTGGMLETQYF. The CDR3 coding sequence is TGTGCCAGCAGCAAAGGAACAGGGGGGATGTTAGAGACCCAGTACTTC.

CDR3 DNA: TGTGCCAGCAGCCCCGACAGCCGCTACGAGCAGTACTTC. Translated, it gives CASSPDSRYEQYF. V usage is TRBV11-2 and J usage is TRBJ2-7, with D perhaps matching TRBD1 (5 bases). The CDR3 has 13 amino acids. Trimming shortened V by 5 bases and J by 3 bases, and 11 bases separated the two germline ends. CDR1 is SGHAT and CDR2 is FQNNGV in the germline V gene.

This clone was seen a single time. The chain employs TRBV10-1 and TRBJ2-7; 8 positions match TRBD1. The CDR3 sequence is 15 residues long. Trimming at V came to 4 bases and at J to 1 base, leaving 6 bases not matched to a gene. The germline V gene encodes CDR1 WNHNN and CDR2 SYGVQD (reference sequence). This chain's CDR3 is CASSGNGDRSYEQYF. In DNA, the CDR3 is TGCGCCAGCAGTGGAAACGGGGACAGGTCCTACGAGCAGTACTTC.

CDR3 residues: CASSLQALQNTEAFF. The CDR3 bases are TGTGCCAGCAGCTTACAGGCCTTGCAGAACACTGAAGCTTTCTTT. The V gene is TRBV7-3, the J gene TRBJ1-1; no clear D gene. Trimming stripped 2 bases from V and 1 base from J, with 11 bases between. This CDR3 spans 15 amino acids. CDR1 is SGHTA and CDR2 is FQGTGA in the germline V gene.

The rearrangement links TRBV4-1 to TRBJ2-7, with 8 bases that match TRBD2. The germline V gene has CDR1 MGHRA and CDR2 YSYEKL. The CDR3 extends over 15 amino acids. With V trimmed by 4 bases and J by 5 bases, 10 bases remained unmatched. As DNA, the CDR3 is TGCGCCAGCAGCCCGAGGCTGGCGGGAGGCGACGAGCAGTACTTC. Translating gives CASSPRLAGGDEQYF.

The chain employs TRBV5-1 and TRBJ1-1; D is uncertain. The CDR3 spans 13 residues. V was trimmed by 2 bases and J by 5 bases, leaving 10 bases between them. From germline, CDR1 is SGHRS and CDR2 YFSETQ. CDR3 region: CASSLDPGTEAFF. For the CDR3, the DNA is TGCGCCAGCAGCTTAGACCCCGGGACTGAAGCTTTCTTT.

This clone showed up just a few times. This chain joins TRBV19 and TRBJ1-4; D gene unclear. Trimming pared 5 bases from V and 3 bases from J, leaving 10 bases between. The CDR3 sequence is 14 residues long. Per germline, CDR1 LNHDA and CDR2 SQIVND (reference sequence). CDR3 in DNA: TGTGCCAGTAGTTCGAACGGGGCTAATGAAAAACTGTTTTTT. Translation gives CASSSNGANEKLFF.

The gene calls are TRBV7-2 and TRBJ1-2, with D perhaps matching TRBD1 (6 bases). Germline V CDR1 and CDR2: SGHTA, FQGNSA. Between the trimmed V and J ends, which lost 3 bases and 7 bases, there was a span of 15 bases. The CDR3 spans 14 residues. CDR3 DNA: TGTGCCAGCAGCTTTAAACAGGGTATAGGTGGCTACACCTTC. Amino acid sequence: CASSFKQGIGGYTF.

The chain links TRBV7-6 to TRBJ2-5; TRBD2 matches 11 bases. The CDR3 runs to 16 residues. The ends lost 5 bases at V and 11 bases at J; junction bases unmatched: 16. Looked up from germline, CDR1 is SGHVS and CDR2 is FNYEAQ. CDR3 sequence: CASSDGLAGPDMEQYF. DNA of the CDR3: TGTGCCAGCAGCGATGGACTAGCGGGCCCTGATATGGAGCAGTACTTC. Variable domain in full (rest from reference TRBV7-6 and TRBJ2-5): GAGVSQSPRYKVTKRGQDVALRCDPISGHVSLYWYRQALGQGPEFLTYFNYEAQQDKSGLPNDRFSAERPEGSISTLTIQRTEQRDSAMYRCASSDGLAGPDMEQYFGPGTRLLVL.